This TCR beta chain is from a study of siplizumab effects on memory and regulatory T cells. This CDR3 contains 13 residues. Trimming took off 8 bases at V and 2 bases at J, with 12 bases between the two ends. Germline lookup yields CDR1 SGDLS and CDR2 YYNGEE. Libraries were prepared by immunoSEQ multiplex PCR; TCRdb keeps only in-frame clonotypes and omits some of them. This repertoire shows over 85,000 clones, 80% to 95% found once; its top ten account for around 1.1%. The sequenced sample was CD4+ T cells sorted from blood. This clonotype originated in a human donor in good health. The V gene is TRBV9, the J gene TRBJ2-3; D remains unclear. CDR3 bases: TGTGCCAGTACTAAGGCCCCCACAGATACGCAGTATTTT. It encodes CASTKAPTDTQYF.